This T cell receptor beta chain was sequenced during a study of human T cells and chemical hapten exposure. Time point here: patch test 3, about 24 weeks after DPC sensitization. Treatment specified: therapeutic diphenylcyclopropenone sensitization with weekly scalp DPC. The V gene's germline CDR1 is SNHLY and CDR2 FYNNEI. The CDR3 sequence is 14 residues long. Trimming removed 6 bases at V and 0 bases at J, with 12 bases between. The study's findings and limits: The presence of alopecia in the donors means their immune response may differ from healthy people's.

Individual cDNA molecules (in the library) carried attached unique molecular identifiers. The authors' processing: Sample TCR counts, which ranged from roughly 20,000 to 690,600, had a median of approximately 100,000. Using its own MiXCR run on the RACE reads, TCRdb lists one record per CDR3 protein. The V and J calls were determined by TCRdb, not by the authors. The sample lists 82,000 or so distinct CDR3 sequences; around 13% were seen once. This clonotype was counted a few times. Its antigen is currently unknown. The specimen was whole blood, collected in connection with sensitization to the hapten diphenylcyclopropenone (DPC). The chain recombines TRBV2 with TRBJ2-7; D may correspond to TRBD1 or TRBD2 (5 bases each). This TCR came from a woman between 45 and 65 years old with alopecia areata. Some clones in this sample may be carry-over from other donors' samples. This CDR3 is CASRRGFSSYEQYF. The CDR3 nucleotides are TGTGCCAGCAGGAGGGGTTTTAGCTCCTACGAGCAGTACTTC. Variable domain in full (rest from reference TRBV2 and TRBJ2-7): EPEVTQTPSHQVTQMGQEVILRCVPISNHLYFYWYRQILGQKVEFLVSFYNNEISEKSEIFDDQFSVERPDGSNFTLKIRSTKLEDSAMYFCASRRGFSSYEQYFGPGTRLTVT.